This TCR beta chain was recovered during a study of T cells in women clearing cervical HPV infection. Study findings and constraints: Combining TCR richness with V gene abundances gave roughly 0.84 AUC.

Sequencing used immunoSEQ multiplex PCR; TCRdb keeps in-frame clones, though not all of them. The sample's table shows roughly 22,000 clones. Details on this clone: What it recognizes is unknown. The sequence runs out 3 residues before the end of the CDR3; the remainder is reconstructed from the germline J gene.

The CDR3 is 18 residues long. Trimming took 5 bases from V and 0 from J, leaving 23 bases between them. Germline V lookup: CDR1 DFQATT, CDR2 SNEGSKA (reference sequence). What was sequenced was blood buffy coat. The sequence was obtained from a woman aged 18 to 75 with a cervical HPV16 infection that either progressed to CIN3+ or cleared (not recorded which). The chain couples TRBV20-1 to TRBJ2-1, with D perhaps matching TRBD2 (6 bases). This CDR3 is CSASSSKSEGISYNEQFF. Incomplete CDR3 DNA: TGCAGTGCTTCCTCATCCAAATCGGAGGGGATCTCCTACAATGAG.